This TCR beta chain was found in a study of blood T cells in healthy people across ages. PBMCs, at least 7 million per sample, were isolated. Broader study findings: A roughly linear fall in TCR beta diversity per million T cells was seen with increasing age. When set beside aged donors, long-lived donors presented more naive CD4+ cells and higher diversity.

In germline, CDR1 is SGHRS, CDR2 YFSETQ. This CDR3 is 17 amino acids long. Trimming pared 0 bases from V and 0 bases from J, leaving 13 bases between. With respect to this clonotype: Its cognate antigen is unknown.

Alongside a J-beta primer mix, a sample-barcoded 5' primer served in a second PCR lasting roughly 6 to 11 cycles. One entry per CDR3 protein results from TCRdb running MiXCR on the 5' RACE reads. The table lists about 780,000 distinct CDR3 sequences, about 47% of them singletons. The chain joins TRBV5-1 to TRBJ1-3, with D unclear. The clonotype was recovered from an elderly man in good health. Sequencing used blood. The CDR3 loop is CASSLEGSLVSGNTIYF. CDR3 DNA sequence: TGCGCCAGCAGCTTGGAGGGCTCCCTCGTCTCTGGAAACACCATATATTTT. Based on the CDR3 plus reference TRBV5-1 and TRBJ1-3, the full variable domain is KAGVTQTPRYLIKTRGQQVTLSCSPISGHRSVSWYQQTPGQGLQFLFEYFSETQRNKGNFPGRFSGRQFSNSRSEMNVSTLELGDSALYLCASSLEGSLVSGNTIYFGEGSWLTVV.